These 26 T cell receptor beta chains share one sample of origin, sequenced in a study of vaccination and CD4 T cells after COVID-19 (dated 2022 in TCRdb). Antigens of these TCRs are unknown. This sample's treatment or condition label indicates: roughly 10-day PBMC culture with coronavirus spike peptide pools or control peptides (ViraFEST assay). Receptors were amplified or captured by PCR. The sequencing machine was an Illumina iSeq 100. At the Johns Hopkins FTIC core, DNA from the cultured CD4+ T cells underwent TCR sequencing with the Oncomine TCR Beta short-read assay. TCRdb applied fastp at Q25 and MiXCR to the public reads, then kept only in-frame beta chains. All rows with the same CDR3 protein become a single entry with the most common DNA and genes. The table for this sample lists around 20,000 distinct CDR3 sequences; 60% to 75% of them were counted only once. Around 8.9% of the sample belongs to the ten largest clones.

The specimen sequenced was CD4+ T cells from blood, cultured in vitro. All receptors come from a human donor who had recovered from COVID-19.

The J gene is TRBJ2-7, the V gene TRBV2, with 7 bases matching TRBD2. The V gene's germline CDR1 is SNHLY and CDR2 FYNNEI. The junction had 7 bases not matched to a gene; V was cut back by 7 bases and J by 1 base. The CDR3 sequence is 14 residues long. The DNA for the CDR3 is TGTGCCAGCAACCCAGCGGGAAGGTCCTACGAGCAGTACTTC. Its protein is CASNPAGRSYEQYF.

The chain has TRBV5-1 and TRBJ2-2; TRBD2 matches 14 bases. J lost 5 bases, V lost 4 bases, and 7 bases had no gene match. Germline V lookup: CDR1 SGHRS, CDR2 YFSETQ. This CDR3 has 17 residues. As DNA, the CDR3 is TGCGCCAGCAGCCTGGGACTAGCGGGAGCCGGAACCGGGGAGCTGTTTTTT. Protein product: CASSLGLAGAGTGELFF.

V usage is TRBV6-1 and J usage is TRBJ1-1; D call uncertain. This CDR3 is built from 13 residues. V gave up 0 bases and J gave up 10 bases, with 12 bases separating them. Germline loops: CDR1 MNHNS, CDR2 SASEGT. In nucleotides, the CDR3 is TGTGCCAGCAGTGAAGCGAAACGGGAGGGAGCTTTCTTT. Its translation: CASSEAKREGAFF.

J is TRBJ1-1 and V is TRBV18, with unresolved D. Germline loops: CDR1 KGHSH, CDR2 LQKENI. This CDR3 region has 13 residues. V shed 3 bases and J shed 8 bases, with 13 bases lying between them. The CDR3 DNA reads TGTGCCAGCTCACCCAACCATGGCTACGAAGCTTTCTTT. Translated: CASSPNHGYEAFF.

CDR3 in DNA: TGTGCCAGCCGCTCGGGGACCGCCCATGAAGCTTTCTTT. Translated: CASRSGTAHEAFF. The chain employs TRBV7-2 and TRBJ1-1; the D gene is possibly TRBD1 (5 bases). Trimming removed 8 bases from V and 7 bases from J, with 17 bases in between. The CDR3 loop spans 13 amino acids. CDR1 and CDR2 (germline): SGHTA, FQGNSA.

In this sample, this clonotype turned up once. The chain uses TRBV7-2 and TRBJ2-4; no clear D. V was shortened by 3 bases and J by 1 base, with 16 bases between the two germline ends. CDR3 length equals 17 residues. Germline-derived CDR1 and CDR2 are SGHTA and FQGNSA. This CDR3 reads CASSFLRVPLAKNIQYF. CDR3 sequence (DNA): TGTGCCAGCAGCTTCCTCAGAGTCCCCTTGGCCAAAAACATTCAGTACTTC.

This sequence joins TRBV4-3 and TRBJ1-4, with 9 bases identical to TRBD1. V was pared by 4 bases and J by 6 bases, with 6 bases of the junction left unmatched. CDR1 is LGHNA, CDR2 YSLEER, per germline. This CDR3 spans 15 amino acids. CDR3 sequence reads: CASSRRQGDDEKLFF. The CDR3 coding sequence is TGCGCCAGCAGCCGACGACAGGGGGACGATGAAAAACTGTTTTTT.

The rearrangement uses TRBV30 and TRBJ1-5; tentatively, D is TRBD1 (6 bases). CDR1 is GTSNPN and CDR2 is SVGIG in the germline V gene (reference sequence). The length of the CDR3 is 13 residues. V lost 2 bases to trimming and J lost 5 bases, with 10 bases between them. The CDR3, as DNA: TGTGCCTGGAGTCGACAGGTAGATCAGCCCCAGCATTTT. It is translated as CAWSRQVDQPQHF.

The rearrangement joins TRBV6-1 to TRBJ1-2; 10 nucleotides agree with TRBD1. The CDR3 is 15 residues long. Germline V lookup: CDR1 MNHNS, CDR2 SASEGT. J lost 8 bases, V lost 3 bases, and 9 bases had no gene match. CDR3 in DNA: TGTGCCAGCAGTGAGTTGGACAGGGGGGTAGTAGGCTACACCTTC. Translated: CASSELDRGVVGYTF.

The V and J genes are TRBV7-6 and TRBJ2-5, with TRBD2 as a possible D gene (7 bases). CDR1 and CDR2 from the germline V gene are SGHVS and FNYEAQ. Trimming removed 1 base at V and 5 bases at J, with 11 bases between. CDR3 length: 14 residues. DNA of the CDR3: TGTGCCAGCAGCTTAGGCGGGGGCGGGGAGACCCAGTACTTC. Translated, it gives CASSLGGGGETQYF. The whole variable domain, filled in from reference TRBV7-6 and TRBJ2-5, reads GAGVSQSPRYKVTKRGQDVALRCDPISGHVSLYWYRQALGQGPEFLTYFNYEAQQDKSGLPNDRFSAERPEGSISTLTIQRTEQRDSAMYRCASSLGGGGETQYFGPGTRLLVL.

Of note for this clonotype: A junction end diverges from the germline sequence, so it may reflect a read error. The chain joins TRBV7-2 to TRBJ1-1, with 8 bases lining up with TRBD1. The CDR3 covers 17 residues. Germline CDR1 reads SGHTA; CDR2 reads FQGNSA. The CDR3 bases are TGCGCCAGCAGCCAAGAGGGCAGGGGGCATTGGAACACTGAAGCTTTCTTT. This codes for CASSQEGRGHWNTEAFF.

The J gene is TRBJ1-1, the V gene TRBV20-1; D possibly corresponds to TRBD1 (5 bases). With 5 bases removed from V and 1 base from J, the gap between germline ends came to 8 bases. The germline V gene has CDR1 DFQATT and CDR2 SNEGSKA (reference sequence). The CDR3 sequence is 12 residues long. In DNA, the CDR3 is TGCAGTGCTTTTACAGGGAACACTGAAGCTTTCTTT. Translating gives CSAFTGNTEAFF.

The chain recombines TRBV19 with TRBJ1-2, with TRBD1 as a possible D gene (5 bases). This CDR3 comprises 16 residues. Germline CDR1 and CDR2: LNHDA and SQIVND (reference sequence). Trimming removed 1 base from V and 1 base from J, with 13 bases in between. The CDR3 spells CASSIGLTALNYGYTF. CDR3 bases: TGTGCCAGTAGTATAGGCCTGACAGCTCTTAACTATGGCTACACCTTC.

V is TRBV7-3 and J is TRBJ1-6, with D unresolved. The CDR3 totals 13 residues. Trimming pared 2 bases from V and 13 bases from J, leaving 12 bases between. CDR1 is SGHTA, CDR2 FQGTGA, per germline. DNA for the CDR3: TGTGCCAGCAGCTTAGTGGCCCGAGACCCCCTCCACTTT. The encoded protein is CASSLVARDPLHF. Supplemented by reference TRBV7-3 and TRBJ1-6, the full variable domain reads GAGVSQTPSNKVTEKGKYVELRCDPISGHTALYWYRQSLGQGPEFLIYFQGTGAADDSGLPNDRFFAVRPEGSVSTLKIQRTERGDSAVYLCASSLVARDPLHFGNGTRLTVT.

The gene calls are TRBV20-1 and TRBJ2-1, with D perhaps matching TRBD1 (6 bases). The CDR3 is 13 amino acids. Germline V gives CDR1 DFQATT, CDR2 SNEGSKA (reference sequence). Trimming stripped 6 bases from V and 0 bases from J, with 9 bases between. The CDR3 reads CSAGRGSYNEQFF. Here the CDR3 DNA reads TGCAGTGCAGGCAGGGGCTCCTACAATGAGCAGTTCTTC.

For this clonotype: A junction boundary mismatches the germline segment, possibly from a read error. The genes are TRBV7-7 and TRBJ1-5; 7 nucleotides align to TRBD1. There are 13 residues in the CDR3. Germline V gives CDR1 SSHAT, CDR2 FNYEAQ (reference sequence). The CDR3 coding sequence is TGTGCTAGCAGCTTGAGGGGGCGGCAGCCCCAGCATTTT. Translation: CASSLRGRQPQHF.

The rearrangement links TRBV28 to TRBJ1-6; D may be TRBD1 (6 bases). Per the germline V gene, CDR1 is MDHEN and CDR2 is SYDVKM. The CDR3 is 14 amino acids. V gave up 5 bases and J gave up 7 bases, with 12 bases separating them. The CDR3 sequence is CASSVRGRNSPLHF. CDR3 in DNA: TGTGCCAGCAGTGTCAGGGGCCGAAATTCACCCCTCCACTTT.

CDR3 nucleotide sequence: TGTGCTAGTGCCCCGACTAGCGGGGCGCCGCGCTCCTACAATGAGCAGTTCTTC. This gives the protein CASAPTSGAPRSYNEQFF. The chain joins TRBV12-5 to TRBJ2-1; 11 bases line up with TRBD2. The J segment lost 0 bases and the V segment lost 7 bases, leaving 11 bases of the junction unmatched. Per the germline V gene, CDR1 is LGHNT and CDR2 is FRNRAP. The CDR3 consists of 18 residues.

The chain has TRBV7-9 and TRBJ2-1; 10 bases align to TRBD1. Trimming cost V 6 bases and J 6 bases; bases outside gene matches: 8. The CDR3 is made up of 15 amino acids. Germline CDR1 SEHNR, CDR2 FQNEAQ (reference sequence). The CDR3 reads CASRSGTGEGNEQFF. As DNA, the CDR3 is TGTGCCAGCAGAAGTGGGACAGGGGAAGGCAATGAGCAGTTCTTC.

This sequence joins TRBV7-2 and TRBJ2-5; D is uncertain. V was shortened by 3 bases and J by 5 bases, with 10 bases between the two germline ends. The CDR3 is made up of 13 amino acids. The germline V gene encodes CDR1 SGHTA and CDR2 FQGNSA. In DNA, the CDR3 is TGTGCCAGCAGCTTTTCGGGTGGGGAGACCCAGTACTTC. The encoded protein is CASSFSGGETQYF.

The table lists this clonotype with a count of one. The V gene is TRBV7-9, the J gene TRBJ2-1; 8 positions match TRBD1. The CDR3 runs to 14 residues. CDR1 and CDR2 from the germline V gene are SEHNR and FQNEAQ (reference sequence). Trimming took 5 bases from V and 10 from J; bases not matched to a gene: 10. This CDR3 reads CASSAGQGGQEQFF. The CDR3 DNA reads TGTGCCAGCAGCGCCGGACAGGGCGGACAGGAGCAGTTCTTC.

V is TRBV6-1 and J is TRBJ2-5; TRBD1 agrees at 7 bases. V gave up 7 bases and J gave up 4 bases; unmatched junction bases: 9. Germline V gene sequence: CDR1 MNHNS, CDR2 SASEGT. This CDR3 comprises 14 residues. The CDR3, as DNA: TGTGCCAGCATCCGACAGGGAGTCCGAGAGACCCAGTACTTC. Translated: CASIRQGVRETQYF.

This chain uses TRBV2 with TRBJ1-6; no firm D call. The V and J ends lost 5 bases and 3 bases respectively, with 14 bases between them. In germline, CDR1 is SNHLY, CDR2 FYNNEI. This CDR3 region has 16 residues. CDR3 residues: CASSTRVAVYNSPLHF. The CDR3 coding sequence is TGTGCCAGCAGTACACGGGTGGCCGTCTATAATTCACCCCTCCACTTT.

This clonotype occurred once. The chain employs TRBV27 and TRBJ1-1; a weak D match, TRBD1 (5 bases). The CDR3 extends over 15 amino acids. Trimming left V 5 bases short and J 1 base short, with 14 bases between. Germline assignment: CDR1 MNHEY and CDR2 SMNVEV (reference sequence). The CDR3 DNA is TGTGCCAGCAGTGTCGGTGGGGCTGGGAACACTGAAGCTTTCTTT. Translation gives CASSVGGAGNTEAFF.

The V gene is TRBV29-1, the J gene TRBJ1-2; D remains unclear. The germline V gene encodes CDR1 SQVTM and CDR2 ANQGSEA. This CDR3 region has 11 residues. The V and J ends lost 0 bases and 7 bases respectively, with 6 bases between them. CDR3 DNA sequence: TGCAGCGTTGAAGATGGGTTTGGCTACACCTTC. As protein: CSVEDGFGYTF.

The gene calls are TRBV20-1 and TRBJ1-4, with 7 bases matching TRBD1. The V and J ends lost 3 bases and 7 bases, in that order; junction bases with no gene match: 11. The CDR3 contains 15 residues. Looked up from germline, CDR1 is DFQATT and CDR2 is SNEGSKA (reference sequence). The CDR3 region is CSASGQQGWGEKLFF. The DNA of the CDR3 is TGCAGTGCTAGTGGACAACAGGGGTGGGGTGAAAAACTGTTTTTT.